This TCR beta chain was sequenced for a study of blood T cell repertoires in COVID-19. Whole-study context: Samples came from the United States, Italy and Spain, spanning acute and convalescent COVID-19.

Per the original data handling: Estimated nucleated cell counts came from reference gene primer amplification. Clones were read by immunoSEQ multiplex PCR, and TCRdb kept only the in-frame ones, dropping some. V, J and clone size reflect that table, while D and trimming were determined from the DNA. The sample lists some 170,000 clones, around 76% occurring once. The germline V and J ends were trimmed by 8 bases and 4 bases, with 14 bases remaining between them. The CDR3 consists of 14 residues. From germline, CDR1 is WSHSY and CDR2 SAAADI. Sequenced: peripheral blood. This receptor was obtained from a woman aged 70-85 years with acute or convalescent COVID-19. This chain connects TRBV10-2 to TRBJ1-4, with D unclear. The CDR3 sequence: CASRAGSGNEKLFF. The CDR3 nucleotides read TGCGCCAGCCGAGCGGGCAGCGGTAATGAAAAACTGTTTTTT.